Included here is one TCR beta chain sequence, with context. The sample belongs to a study of blood T cell repertoires in COVID-19. Across the whole study: Nucleic acid was either cDNA or gDNA, and it came from T cells, B-cell-depleted T cells, or PBMCs.

Recruitment covered 20 to 25 US areas and drew participants whose ages spanned roughly 18 to 100 years. In the original processing: Amplifying reference gene primers gave estimates of nucleated cell counts. Clones were read by immunoSEQ multiplex PCR, and TCRdb kept only the in-frame ones, dropping some. The V and J calls and the clone size are those of that table, but D and trimming were determined from the DNA. This sample has 260,000 or so clones, with 85% to 90% found just once. The receptor's source is a man aged 18 to 35 who had recovered from COVID-19. Source material: PBMCs or T cells enriched from blood (not recorded which).

CDR3 loop: CASSGLTGGRNTIYF. CDR3 in DNA: TGTGCCAGCAGCGGCCTGACAGGGGGCCGGAACACCATATATTTT. The chain couples TRBV6-5 to TRBJ1-3; TRBD1 matches 10 bases. This CDR3 comprises 15 residues. Germline lookup yields CDR1 MNHEY and CDR2 SVGAGI. After removal of 6 bases from V and 7 bases from J, the junction contained 9 bases not matched to a gene.